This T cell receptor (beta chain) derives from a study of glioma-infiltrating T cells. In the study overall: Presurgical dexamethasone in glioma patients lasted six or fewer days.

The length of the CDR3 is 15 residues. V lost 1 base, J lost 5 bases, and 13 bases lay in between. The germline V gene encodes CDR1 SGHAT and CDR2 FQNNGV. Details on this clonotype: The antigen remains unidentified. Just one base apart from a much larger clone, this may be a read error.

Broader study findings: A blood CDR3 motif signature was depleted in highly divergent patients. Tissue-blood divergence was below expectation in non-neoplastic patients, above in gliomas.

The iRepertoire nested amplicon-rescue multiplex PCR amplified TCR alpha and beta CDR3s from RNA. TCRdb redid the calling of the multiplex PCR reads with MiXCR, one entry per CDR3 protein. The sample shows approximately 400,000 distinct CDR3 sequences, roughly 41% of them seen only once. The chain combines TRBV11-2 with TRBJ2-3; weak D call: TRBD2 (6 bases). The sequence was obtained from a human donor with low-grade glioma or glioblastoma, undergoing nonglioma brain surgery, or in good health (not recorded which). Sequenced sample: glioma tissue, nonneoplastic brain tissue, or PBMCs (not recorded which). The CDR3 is CASSLGACGKDTQYF. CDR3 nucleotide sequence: TGTGCCAGCAGCTTAGGGGCTTGCGGGAAAGATACGCAGTATTTT.